This T cell receptor (beta chain) was sequenced in a study of blood T cell repertoires in COVID-19. This table comes from immunoSEQ multiplex PCR, and its TCRdb copy is limited to in-frame clones, with some not included. Here the sample spans around 150,000 clones, around nine tenths being singletons. This CDR3 spans 14 amino acids. The germline CDR1 and CDR2 sequences are SGHKS and YYEKEE (reference sequence). The V end lost 9 bases, the J end lost 0 bases, and 15 bases lay between the germline ends. This TCR was recovered from a woman aged 40 to 50 with acute or convalescent COVID-19. Sequencing was done on a sample of peripheral blood. This chain links TRBV5-5 with TRBJ1-1, with D perhaps TRBD1 (6 bases). For the CDR3, the DNA is TGTGCCACCACAGGGTATGGTGTGAACACTGAAGCTTTCTTT. Its protein product is CATTGYGVNTEAFF.